The rows below give T cell receptor beta chains drawn from one sample of a study of molecular identifiers for immune sequencing clone quantification. TCRdb re-called the PCR reads with MiXCR, one entry per CDR3 protein. The sample records about 320,000 distinct CDR3 sequences, over 20% being singletons. The sample comprised naive CD8+ T cells from blood, with Jurkat cell RNA spiked in. The receptor source for this set is a human donor in good health. Some libraries in this study had Jurkat cell RNA spiked in. Both conserved end residues are part of each CDR3. The D gene is left open where the match is weak. Some rows have no size entry. The others give once, few or many, or a class for an expanded clone.

TRBJ2-1	TRBD1	many	TRBV12-3/TRBV12-4	CASSLGQGGPYNEQFF	TGTGCCAGCAGCCTGGGACAGGGGGGGCCCTACAATGAGCAGTTCTTC
TRBJ2-1	TRBD2	few	TRBV6-6	CASSLTTSGSLYNEQFF	TGTGCCAGCAGTCTTACGACTAGCGGGAGTCTATACAATGAGCAGTTCTTC
TRBJ2-7	NA	few	TRBV11-2	CASSLDPPPATNSYEQYF	TGTGCCAGCAGCTTAGATCCTCCCCCGGCAACCAACTCCTACGAGCAGTACTTC
TRBJ1-6	NA	many	TRBV9	CASSYRDISSYNSPLHF	TGTGCCAGCAGCTACAGGGATATTAGCTCCTATAATTCACCCCTCCACTTT
TRBJ2-3	NA	many	TRBV13	CASSLVGDRHTDTQYF	TGTGCCAGCAGCCTGGTTGGAGACCGCCACACAGATACGCAGTATTTT
TRBJ2-7	NA	few	TRBV19	CASSRDTTYEQYF	TGTGCCAGTAGTAGGGACACTACCTACGAGCAGTACTTC
TRBJ2-7	TRBD1	NA	TRBV4-3	CASSQETGPGEQYF	TGCGCCAGCAGCCAGGAGACAGGGCCGGGGGAGCAGTACTTC
TRBJ2-1	NA	many	TRBV28	CASRPGVAYNEQFF	TGTGCCAGCAGGCCTGGAGTTGCCTACAATGAGCAGTTCTTC
TRBJ1-3	NA	NA	TRBV12-3/TRBV12-4	CASSFSSVLPLENTIYF	TGTGCCAGCAGTTTTTCCTCGGTTTTACCCCTGGAAAACACCATATATTTT
TRBJ1-3	NA	many	TRBV6-5	CASSYSMRGDSGNTIYF	TGTGCCAGCAGTTACTCGATGCGGGGCGACTCTGGAAACACCATATATTTT
TRBJ1-1	NA	few	TRBV5-4	CASSFQDPNTEAFF	TGTGCCAGCAGCTTTCAGGATCCGAACACTGAAGCTTTCTTT
TRBJ2-7	TRBD1	NA	TRBV27	CASSLAGGAQYF	TGTGCCAGCAGTTTGGCAGGGGGCGCGCAGTACTTC
TRBJ1-4	NA	NA	TRBV5-6	CASSSFGGLDEKLFF	TGTGCCAGCAGCTCTTTCGGGGGGCTGGATGAAAAACTGTTTTTT
TRBJ1-6	NA	many	TRBV4-3	CASSQEDARSPLHF	TGCGCCAGCAGCCAAGAGGACGCAAGGTCACCCCTCCACTTT
TRBJ1-5	NA	many	TRBV14	CASSQGGGPQHF	TGTGCCAGCAGCCAAGGGGGGGGGCCCCAGCATTTT
TRBJ2-7	TRBD2	many	TRBV4-3	CASSQETTSGSLYEQYF	TGCGCCAGCAGCCAAGAGACCACTAGCGGGAGTTTATACGAGCAGTACTTC
TRBJ2-1	TRBD1	many	TRBV7-9	CASSLSGTGPYNEQFF	TGTGCCAGCAGCTTATCCGGGACAGGGCCCTACAATGAGCAGTTCTTC
TRBJ2-7	NA	few	TRBV18	CASSLTGTQVGSYEQYF	TGTGCCAGCTCACTGACCGGGACGCAGGTTGGTTCCTACGAGCAGTACTTC
TRBJ2-7	NA	many	TRBV20-1	CSARDTYSYEQYF	TGCAGTGCTAGAGACACCTACTCCTACGAGCAGTACTTC
TRBJ1-1	NA	many	TRBV29-1	CSVEEGGNMNTEAFF	TGCAGCGTTGAAGAGGGGGGCAACATGAACACTGAAGCTTTCTTT
TRBJ2-3	TRBD1	many	TRBV28	CASSSRTGQYTDTQYF	TGTGCCAGCAGTTCCCGGACAGGGCAGTACACAGATACGCAGTATTTT
TRBJ2-5	TRBD1	many	TRBV24-1	CATNPGGVETQYF	TGTGCCACCAATCCAGGGGGCGTGGAGACCCAGTACTTC
TRBJ1-1	NA	many	TRBV4-3	CASSQTSLNTEAFF	TGCGCCAGCAGCCAAACTAGTTTGAACACTGAAGCTTTCTTT
TRBJ2-2	NA	NA	TRBV5-1	CASSLFPRGGTGELFF	TGCGCCAGCAGCTTGTTTCCCAGGGGAGGGACCGGGGAGCTGTTTTTT
TRBJ2-5	TRBD1	few	TRBV10-3	CATCWGQGEETQYF	TGTGCCACGTGTTGGGGACAGGGCGAAGAGACCCAGTACTTC